The clone carrying this TCR beta chain occurred once. This specimen belongs to a study of cytomegalovirus exposure and HLA in healthy donors. Researchers ran the PCR with 60 Vbeta and 13 Jbeta primers. Using immunoSEQ multiplex PCR, the repertoire was profiled, and TCRdb retains in-frame clones only, with some absent. The sample holds some 150,000 clones; roughly four fifths are singletons and the top ten take about 10%. Trimming removed 3 bases at V and 8 bases at J, with 11 bases between. Germline V lookup: CDR1 SGDLS, CDR2 YYNGEE. This CDR3 is 12 amino acids long. V usage is TRBV9 and J usage is TRBJ1-2; no clear D. This sequence was found in a man aged 45-65 years in good health and CMV-seropositive. Input material: PBMCs. The CDR3: CASSGQMGGYTF. The CDR3 DNA sequence: TGTGCCAGCAGCGGACAAATGGGCGGCTACACCTTC.